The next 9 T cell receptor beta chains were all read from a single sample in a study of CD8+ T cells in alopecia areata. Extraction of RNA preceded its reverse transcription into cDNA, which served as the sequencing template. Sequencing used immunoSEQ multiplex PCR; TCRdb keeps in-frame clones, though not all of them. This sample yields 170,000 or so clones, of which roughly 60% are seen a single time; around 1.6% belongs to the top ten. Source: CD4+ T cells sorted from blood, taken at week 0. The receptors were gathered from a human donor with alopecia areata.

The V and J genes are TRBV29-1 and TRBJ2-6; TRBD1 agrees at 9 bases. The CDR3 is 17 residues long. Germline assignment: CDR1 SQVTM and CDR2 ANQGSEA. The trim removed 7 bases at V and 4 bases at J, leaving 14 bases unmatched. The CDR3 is CSAGTGTGPIGANVLTF. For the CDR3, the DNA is TGCAGCGCTGGGACCGGGACAGGGCCTATCGGGGCCAACGTCCTGACTTTC.

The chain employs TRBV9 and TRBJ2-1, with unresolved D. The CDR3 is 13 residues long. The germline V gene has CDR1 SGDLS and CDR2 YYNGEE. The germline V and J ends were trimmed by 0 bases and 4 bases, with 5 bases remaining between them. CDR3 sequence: CASSVDPYNEQFF. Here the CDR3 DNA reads TGTGCCAGCAGCGTAGATCCTTACAATGAGCAGTTCTTC.

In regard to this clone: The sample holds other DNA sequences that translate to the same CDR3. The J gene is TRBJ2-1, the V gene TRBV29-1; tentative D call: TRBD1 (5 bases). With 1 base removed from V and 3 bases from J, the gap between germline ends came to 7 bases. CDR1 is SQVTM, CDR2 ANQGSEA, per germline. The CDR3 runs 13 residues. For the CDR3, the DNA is TGCAGCGTTGAAGGGGGCAGCTACAATGAGCAGTTCTTC. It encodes CSVEGGSYNEQFF.

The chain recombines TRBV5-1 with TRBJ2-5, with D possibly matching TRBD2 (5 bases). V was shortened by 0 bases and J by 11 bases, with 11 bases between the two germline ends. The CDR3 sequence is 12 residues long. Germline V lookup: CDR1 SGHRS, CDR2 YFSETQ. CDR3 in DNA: TGCGCCAGCAGCTTGGTGAGTGGGGAGCAGTACTTC. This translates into CASSLVSGEQYF. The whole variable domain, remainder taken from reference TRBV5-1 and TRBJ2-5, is KAGVTQTPRYLIKTRGQQVTLSCSPISGHRSVSWYQQTPGQGLQFLFEYFSETQRNKGNFPGRFSGRQFSNSRSEMNVSTLELGDSALYLCASSLVSGEQYFGPGTRLLVL.

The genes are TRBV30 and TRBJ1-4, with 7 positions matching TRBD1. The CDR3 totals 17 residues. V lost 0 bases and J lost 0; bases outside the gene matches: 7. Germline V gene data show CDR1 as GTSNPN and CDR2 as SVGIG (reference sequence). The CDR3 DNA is TGTGCCTGGAGTGTATACAGGGGAGGATCAACTAATGAAAAACTGTTTTTT. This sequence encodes CAWSVYRGGSTNEKLFF.

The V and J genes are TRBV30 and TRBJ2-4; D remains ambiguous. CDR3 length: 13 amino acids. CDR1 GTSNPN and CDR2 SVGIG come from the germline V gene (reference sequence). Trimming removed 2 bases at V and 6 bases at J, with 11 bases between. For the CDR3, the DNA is TGTGCCTGGAGTAAGCTTTATTCAAACATTCAGTACTTC. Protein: CAWSKLYSNIQYF.

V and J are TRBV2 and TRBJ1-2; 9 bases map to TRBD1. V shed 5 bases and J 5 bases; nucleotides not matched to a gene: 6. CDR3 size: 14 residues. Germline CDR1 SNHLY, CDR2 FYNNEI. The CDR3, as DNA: TGTGCCAGCAGTCGGACAGGGGAGTCGTATGGCTACACCTTC. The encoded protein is CASSRTGESYGYTF.

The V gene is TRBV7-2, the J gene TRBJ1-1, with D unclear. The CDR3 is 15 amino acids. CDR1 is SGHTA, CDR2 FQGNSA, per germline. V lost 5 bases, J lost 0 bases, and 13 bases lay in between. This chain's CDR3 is CASSPGLSMNTEAFF. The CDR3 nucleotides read TGTGCCAGCAGCCCAGGATTGTCCATGAACACTGAAGCTTTCTTT.

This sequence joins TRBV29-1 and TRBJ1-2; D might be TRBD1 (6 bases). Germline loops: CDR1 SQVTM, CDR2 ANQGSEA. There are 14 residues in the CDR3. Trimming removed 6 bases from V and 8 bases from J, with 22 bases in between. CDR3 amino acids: CSVALPQGSGGYTF. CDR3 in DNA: TGCAGCGTCGCCCTACCACAGGGTAGTGGGGGCTACACCTTC.